Following are 21 T cell receptor beta chains from one sample sequenced in a study of monozygotic twins with inflammatory bowel disease (dated by TCRdb to the late 2010s). Receptor libraries were prepared by 5' RACE. Sequencer: Illumina HiSeq 2500. Each entry corresponds to one CDR3 protein sequence from reads that TCRdb reprocessed, and DNA is not given. The table kept for this sample lists some 100,000 distinct CDR3 sequences. The top ten constitute roughly 12% of the sample. Sequenced sample: blood. These receptors were collected from a human donor with ulcerative colitis or Crohn's disease, or a healthy co-twin of an affected twin (not recorded which).

This chain joins TRBV7-8 and TRBJ2-1; TCRdb selects TRBD2, and the lack of DNA leaves this call unchecked. There are 16 residues in the CDR3. From germline, CDR1 is SGHVS and CDR2 FQNEAQ. CDR3 amino acids: CASSLVVAGEVGEQFF. The full variable domain, completed using reference TRBV7-8 and TRBJ2-1, is GAGVSQSPRYKVAKRGQDVALRCDPISGHVSLFWYQQALGQGPEFLTYFQNEAQLDKSGLPSDRFFAERPEGSVSTLKIQRTQQEDSAVYLCASSLVVAGEVGEQFFGPGTRLTVL.

The CDR3 loop reads CASSYSDRFTDTQYF. V gene TRBV6-5 combines with J gene TRBJ2-3. The CDR3 is 15 amino acids. Per germline, CDR1 MNHEY and CDR2 SVGAGI.

V and J are TRBV20-1 and TRBJ2-7; TCRdb lists TRBD2, though no DNA is available to test this call. This CDR3 spans 12 amino acids. Germline V gene data show CDR1 as DFQATT and CDR2 as SNEGSKA (reference sequence). CDR3: CSADLGRYEQYF.

V usage is TRBV6-8 and J usage is TRBJ1-1. Germline CDR1 reads MNHGY; CDR2 reads SAAAGT. This CDR3 contains 15 residues. CDR3 in amino acids: CASSYSEGKNTEAFF.

The chain has TRBV2 and TRBJ1-1; TCRdb selects TRBD1, and the lack of DNA leaves this call unchecked. CDR1 SNHLY and CDR2 FYNNEI come from the germline V gene. This CDR3 region has 13 residues. The CDR3 reads CATLTGPDTEAFF.

The J gene is TRBJ2-3, the V gene TRBV4-3. CDR3 size: 14 residues. CDR1 is LGHNA and CDR2 is YSLEER in the germline V gene. CDR3 amino acids: CASSQDWRTDTQYF.

The chain links TRBV4-3 to TRBJ1-2; without DNA, the TCRdb call of TRBD1 cannot be checked. This CDR3 has 17 residues. Germline V gives CDR1 LGHNA, CDR2 YSLEER. The chain's CDR3 is CASSQDVNPYRGYGYTF.

This chain uses TRBV28 with TRBJ2-7; TCRdb reports TRBD1, a call that lacks DNA to check it against. CDR3 length: 16 residues. CDR1 is MDHEN, CDR2 SYDVKM, per germline. The CDR3 sequence: CASSTGGDRGVYEQYF.

This chain connects TRBV7-9 to TRBJ1-4; TCRdb designates TRBD1, a call that cannot be tested without DNA. CDR1 is SEHNR and CDR2 is FQNEAQ in the germline V gene (reference sequence). The CDR3 is 15 residues long. The CDR3 region is CASSLRGGLDEKLFF.

This CDR3 is CASSGFPPGLAGFYNEQFF. J is TRBJ2-1 and V is TRBV27; TCRdb reports TRBD2, a call that lacks DNA to check it against. Per the germline V gene, CDR1 is MNHEY and CDR2 is SMNVEV (reference sequence). The CDR3 is 19 residues long.

This chain joins TRBV7-8 and TRBJ2-5. Germline-derived CDR1 and CDR2 are SGHVS and FQNEAQ. The CDR3 consists of 12 residues. The CDR3 sequence is CASAKRQGTQYF. The full variable domain, rest sourced from reference TRBV7-8 and TRBJ2-5, is GAGVSQSPRYKVAKRGQDVALRCDPISGHVSLFWYQQALGQGPEFLTYFQNEAQLDKSGLPSDRFFAERPEGSVSTLKIQRTQQEDSAVYLCASAKRQGTQYFGPGTRLLVL.

The V gene is TRBV20-1, the J gene TRBJ2-7; TCRdb's D gene call, TRBD2, goes unchecked for lack of DNA. Germline lookup yields CDR1 DFQATT and CDR2 SNEGSKA (reference sequence). The CDR3 is made up of 16 amino acids. The CDR3 sequence is CSAQGLAGGPAYEQYF.

The chain is built from TRBV7-9 and TRBJ1-6; TCRdb's D call of TRBD1 is untestable without DNA. The CDR3 sequence is 15 residues long. Germline V gives CDR1 SEHNR, CDR2 FQNEAQ (reference sequence). CDR3 residues: CASSLWTGVDSPLHF.

V is TRBV28 and J is TRBJ2-6. The CDR3 loop spans 13 amino acids. Germline CDR1 is MDHEN and CDR2 is SYDVKM. CDR3 protein: CASRESGANVLTF. The entire variable domain, with the rest obtained from reference TRBV28 and TRBJ2-6, is as follows: DVKVTQSSRYLVKRTGEKVFLECVQDMDHENMFWYRQDPGLGLRLIYFSYDVKMKEKGDIPEGYSVSREKKERFSLILESASTNQTSMYLCASRESGANVLTFGAGSRLTVL.

This sequence joins TRBV11-2 and TRBJ2-2; with no DNA, the TCRdb D assignment of TRBD1 cannot be verified. The CDR3 has 17 residues. The germline V gene encodes CDR1 SGHAT and CDR2 FQNNGV. The CDR3 spells CASSLKVGGVRTGELFF. Looking up the rest from reference TRBV11-2 and TRBJ2-2 gives the full variable domain: EAGVAQSPRYKIIEKRQSVAFWCNPISGHATLYWYQQILGQGPKLLIQFQNNGVVDDSQLPKDRFSAERLKGVDSTLKIQPAKLEDSAVYLCASSLKVGGVRTGELFFGEGSRLTVL.

This chain uses TRBV20-1 with TRBJ2-7; TCRdb's D call, TRBD1, is unchecked because there is no DNA. Germline V lookup: CDR1 DFQATT, CDR2 SNEGSKA (reference sequence). The CDR3 contains 14 residues. This CDR3 is CSGRTVFDSYEQYF.

The V gene is TRBV28, the J gene TRBJ2-1; the D call of TRBD2 rests on TCRdb alone, since no DNA is present to check it. The CDR3 length is 14 residues. Germline CDR1 MDHEN, CDR2 SYDVKM. The CDR3 spells CASTSGGVTYEQFF.

The chain is built from TRBV11-2 and TRBJ2-7; the D gene TCRdb calls, TRBD2, cannot be checked with no DNA. Germline CDR1 and CDR2: SGHAT and FQNNGV. The CDR3 runs 16 residues. CDR3 sequence reads: CASSLRIAGVYYEQYF.

The J gene is TRBJ1-5, the V gene TRBV7-2; TCRdb gives TRBD1 as the D gene, but with no DNA this cannot be confirmed. CDR3 length equals 15 residues. Germline CDR1 and CDR2: SGHTA and FQGNSA. This chain's CDR3 is CASSLKYGGDQPQHF.

The gene calls are TRBV27 and TRBJ1-1; TCRdb names TRBD1, which stays unverified in the absence of DNA. Germline CDR1 MNHEY, CDR2 SMNVEV (reference sequence). CDR3 length: 15 residues. The CDR3 spells CASSFQGGLNTEAFF.

V usage is TRBV3-1 and J usage is TRBJ2-7; as DNA is missing, the TRBD2 call by TCRdb cannot be tested. CDR3 size: 12 residues. Looked up from germline, CDR1 is LGHDT and CDR2 is YNNKEL (reference sequence). CDR3 amino acids: CASSQAGAEQYF.